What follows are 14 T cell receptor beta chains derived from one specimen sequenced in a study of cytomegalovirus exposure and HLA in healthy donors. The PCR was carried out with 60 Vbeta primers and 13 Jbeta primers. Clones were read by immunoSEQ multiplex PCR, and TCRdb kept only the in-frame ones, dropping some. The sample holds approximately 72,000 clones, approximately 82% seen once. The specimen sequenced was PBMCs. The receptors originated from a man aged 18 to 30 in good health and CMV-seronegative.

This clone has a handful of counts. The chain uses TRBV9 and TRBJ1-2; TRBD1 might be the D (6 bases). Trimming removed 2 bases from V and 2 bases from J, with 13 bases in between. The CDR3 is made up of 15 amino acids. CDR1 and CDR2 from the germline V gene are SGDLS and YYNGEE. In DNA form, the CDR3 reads TGTGCCAGCAGCGTTGAAACAGGGACCAACTATGGCTACACCTTC. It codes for CASSVETGTNYGYTF.

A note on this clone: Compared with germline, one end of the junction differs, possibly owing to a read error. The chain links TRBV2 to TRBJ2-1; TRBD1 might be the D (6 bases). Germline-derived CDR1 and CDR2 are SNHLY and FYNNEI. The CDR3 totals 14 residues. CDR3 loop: CATSWDTTENAQFF. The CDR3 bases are TGTGCCACCAGTTGGGACACTACAGAAAATGCGCAGTTCTTC.

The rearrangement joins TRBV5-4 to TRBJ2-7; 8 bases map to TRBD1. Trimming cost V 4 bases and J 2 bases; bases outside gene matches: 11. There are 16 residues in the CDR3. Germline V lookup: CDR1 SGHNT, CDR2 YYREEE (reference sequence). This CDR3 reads CASSPITGTGAYEQYF. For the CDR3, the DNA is TGTGCCAGCAGCCCCATCACCGGGACAGGAGCCTACGAGCAGTACTTC.

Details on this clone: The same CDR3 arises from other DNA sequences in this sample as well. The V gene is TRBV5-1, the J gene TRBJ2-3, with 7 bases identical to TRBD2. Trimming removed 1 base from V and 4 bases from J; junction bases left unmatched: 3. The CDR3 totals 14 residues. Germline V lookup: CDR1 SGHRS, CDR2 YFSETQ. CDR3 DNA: TGCGCCAGCAGCTTGAGGGCGGGAGCAGATACGCAGTATTTT. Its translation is CASSLRAGADTQYF.

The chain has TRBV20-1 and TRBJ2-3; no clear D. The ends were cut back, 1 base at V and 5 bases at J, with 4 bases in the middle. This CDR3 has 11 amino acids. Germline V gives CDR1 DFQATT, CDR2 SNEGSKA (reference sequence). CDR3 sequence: CSARGRDTQYF. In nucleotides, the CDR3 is TGCAGTGCTAGAGGTCGAGATACGCAGTATTTT.

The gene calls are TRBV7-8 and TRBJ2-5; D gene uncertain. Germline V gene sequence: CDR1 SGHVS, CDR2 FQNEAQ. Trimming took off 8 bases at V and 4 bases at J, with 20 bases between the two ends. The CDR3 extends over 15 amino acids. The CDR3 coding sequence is TGTGCCAGCCGTCCCACGAGAATCCCCCCAGAGACCCAGTACTTC. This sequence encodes CASRPTRIPPETQYF.

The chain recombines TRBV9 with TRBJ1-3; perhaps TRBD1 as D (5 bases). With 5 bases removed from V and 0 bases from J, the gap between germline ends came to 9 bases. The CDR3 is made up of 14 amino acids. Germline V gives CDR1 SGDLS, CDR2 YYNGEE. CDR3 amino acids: CASSKTDSGNTIYF. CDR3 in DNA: TGTGCCAGCAGTAAGACAGACTCTGGAAACACCATATATTTT.

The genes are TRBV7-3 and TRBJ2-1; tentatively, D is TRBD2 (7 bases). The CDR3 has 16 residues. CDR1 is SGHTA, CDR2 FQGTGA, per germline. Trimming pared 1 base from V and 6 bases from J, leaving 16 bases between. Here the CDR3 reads CASSLIGRGGGNEQFF. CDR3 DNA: TGTGCCAGCAGCTTAATCGGCAGGGGCGGGGGCAATGAGCAGTTCTTC. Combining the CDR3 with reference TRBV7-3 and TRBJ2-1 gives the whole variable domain GAGVSQTPSNKVTEKGKYVELRCDPISGHTALYWYRQSLGQGPEFLIYFQGTGAADDSGLPNDRFFAVRPEGSVSTLKIQRTERGDSAVYLCASSLIGRGGGNEQFFGPGTRLTVL.

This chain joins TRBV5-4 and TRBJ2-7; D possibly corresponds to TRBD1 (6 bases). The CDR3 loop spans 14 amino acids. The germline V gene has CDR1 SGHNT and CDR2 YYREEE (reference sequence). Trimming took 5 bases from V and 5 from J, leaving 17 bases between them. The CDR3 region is CASSSMGAENEQYF. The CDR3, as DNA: TGTGCCAGCAGTTCCATGGGGGCTGAAAACGAGCAGTACTTC.

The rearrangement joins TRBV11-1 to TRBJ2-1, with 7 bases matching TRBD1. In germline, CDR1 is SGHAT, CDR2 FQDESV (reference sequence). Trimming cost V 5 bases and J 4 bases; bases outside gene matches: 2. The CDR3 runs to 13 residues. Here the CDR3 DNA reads TGTGCCAGCAGCATGGACAGGTACAATGAGCAGTTCTTC. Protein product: CASSMDRYNEQFF.

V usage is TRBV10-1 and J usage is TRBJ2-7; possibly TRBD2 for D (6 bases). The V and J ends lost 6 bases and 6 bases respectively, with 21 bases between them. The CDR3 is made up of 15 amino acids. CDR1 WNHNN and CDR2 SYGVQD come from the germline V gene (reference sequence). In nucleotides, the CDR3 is TGCGCCAGCAGAAGCGGGTCACAGGACCTTCGCGAGCAGTACTTC. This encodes CASRSGSQDLREQYF.

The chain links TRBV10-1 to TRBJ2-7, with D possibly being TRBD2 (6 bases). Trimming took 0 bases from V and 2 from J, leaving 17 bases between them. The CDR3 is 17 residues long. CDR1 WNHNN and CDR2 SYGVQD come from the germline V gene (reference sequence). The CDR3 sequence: CASSESGEENGTYEQYF. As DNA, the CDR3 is TGCGCCAGCAGTGAGTCAGGGGAGGAAAACGGAACCTACGAGCAGTACTTC.

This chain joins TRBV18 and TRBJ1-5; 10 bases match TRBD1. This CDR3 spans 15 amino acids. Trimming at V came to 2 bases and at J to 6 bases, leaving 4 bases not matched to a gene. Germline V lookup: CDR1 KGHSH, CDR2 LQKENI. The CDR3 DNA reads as TGTGCCAGCTCACCAGAGACAGGGGGCAGTCAGCCCCAGCATTTT. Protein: CASSPETGGSQPQHF.

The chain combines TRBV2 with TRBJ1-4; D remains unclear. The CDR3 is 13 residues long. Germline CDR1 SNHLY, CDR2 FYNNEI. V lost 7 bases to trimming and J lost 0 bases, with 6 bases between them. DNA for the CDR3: TGTGCCAGCAACCGAGCAACTAATGAAAAACTGTTTTTT. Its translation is CASNRATNEKLFF.